These T cell receptor beta chains were read from a single sample in a study of shared clonotypes between healthy human individuals. Using immunoSEQ multiplex PCR, the repertoire was profiled, and TCRdb retains in-frame clones only, with some absent. This sample has about 2.4 million clones; approximately 94% occur once, and the top ten carry roughly 0.14%. Sequenced sample: naive CD4+ T cells sorted from blood. All receptors derive from a man aged 18 to 30 in good health. Each CDR3 is given with its conserved first and last residue. A D gene is named only where the DNA matches it firmly. Not every row has a clone size; where given, it reads once, few, many or a size class.

>NA|TRBV5-4|TRBJ1-6|NA
CASSRGFSDSPLHF
TGTGCCAGCAGCCGGGGTTTTAGTGATTCACCCCTCCACTTT
>NA|TRBV7-9|TRBJ2-1|NA
CASSWELVTAYNEQFF
TGTGCCAGCAGCTGGGAGCTAGTTACCGCCTACAATGAGCAGTTCTTC
>NA|TRBV18|TRBJ1-6|TRBD1
CASSPLGQENSPLHF
TGTGCCAGCTCGCCGCTGGGACAGGAAAATTCACCCCTCCACTTT
>NA|TRBV7-2|TRBJ1-1|TRBD1
CASSLRQGKKAFF
TGTGCCAGCAGCTTACGACAGGGCAAGAAAGCTTTCTTT
>NA|TRBV5-1|TRBJ1-4|NA
CASSAVGGRIGEKLFF
TGCGCCAGCAGCGCGGTGGGGGGGCGAATCGGTGAAAAACTGTTTTTT
>NA|TRBV4-3|TRBJ2-5|NA
CASSQGFGETQYF
TGCGCCAGCAGCCAAGGTTTCGGGGAGACCCAGTACTTC
>once|TRBV19|TRBJ2-1|NA
CASKTSGGLRNEQFF
TGTGCCAGTAAGACCAGTGGGGGGCTTCGCAATGAGCAGTTCTTC
>once|TRBV5-1|TRBJ1-4|NA
CASSLGGLPSNEKLFF
TGCGCCAGCAGCTTGGGGGGCCTTCCGTCTAATGAAAAACTGTTTTTT
>few|TRBV9|TRBJ1-5|NA
CASSVGEGNQPQHF
TGTGCCAGCAGCGTAGGAGAAGGCAATCAGCCCCAGCATTTT
>NA|TRBV6-5|TRBJ1-3|NA
CASSYSPSGNTIYF
TGTGCCAGCAGTTACTCCCCCTCTGGAAACACCATATATTTT
>NA|TRBV18|TRBJ2-3|NA
CASSPTTATDTQYF
TGTGCCAGCTCACCAACTACGGCAACAGATACGCAGTATTTT
>NA|TRBV6-6|TRBJ1-1|NA
CASSRAPGMPEAFF
TGTGCCAGCAGCCGCGCTCCGGGTATGCCTGAAGCTTTCTTT
>NA|TRBV5-1|TRBJ2-3|TRBD1
CASSFTGEEWDTQYF
TGCGCCAGCAGCTTCACAGGGGAAGAGTGGGATACGCAGTATTTT
>NA|TRBV6-5|TRBJ1-3|TRBD1
CASTRTGMHTIYF
TGTGCCAGCACCCGGACAGGGATGCACACCATATATTTT
>NA|TRBV19|TRBJ1-5|NA
CASSISPAVFYSNQPQHF
TGTGCCAGTAGTATTTCGCCAGCGGTATTTTATAGCAATCAGCCCCAGCATTTT